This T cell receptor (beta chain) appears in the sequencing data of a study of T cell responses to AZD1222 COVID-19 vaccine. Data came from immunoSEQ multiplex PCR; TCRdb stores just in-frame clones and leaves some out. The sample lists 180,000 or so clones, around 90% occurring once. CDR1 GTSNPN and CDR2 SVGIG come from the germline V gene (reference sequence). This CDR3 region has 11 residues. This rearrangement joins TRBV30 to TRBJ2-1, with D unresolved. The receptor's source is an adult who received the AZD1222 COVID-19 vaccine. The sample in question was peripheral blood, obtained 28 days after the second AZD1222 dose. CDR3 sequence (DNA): TGTGCAGCCTTGGCCTACAATGAGCAGTTCTTC. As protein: CAALAYNEQFF.